Shown below are 13 T cell receptor beta chains from a single sample sequenced in a study of blood T cells in healthy people across ages. Then a second PCR, running about 6 to 12 cycles, was carried out with a sample-barcoded 5' primer and a J-beta primer mix. One entry per CDR3 protein results from TCRdb running MiXCR on the 5' RACE reads. The sample contains roughly 570,000 distinct CDR3 sequences, about 26% of which appear only once. The sequenced sample consisted of blood. All receptors come from a woman between 70 and 85 years old in good health.

The table lists this clonotype with a few counts. V and J are TRBV5-1 and TRBJ2-2, with 7 bases matching TRBD2. The CDR3 runs 16 residues. Germline V lookup: CDR1 SGHRS, CDR2 YFSETQ. Germline trimming cut 3 bases from V and 4 bases from J; bases unmatched to any gene: 9. The CDR3 protein is CASSWEGFSSTGELFF. CDR3 nucleotide sequence: TGCGCCAGCAGCTGGGAGGGGTTTTCCTCCACCGGGGAGCTGTTTTTT.

In its sample, this clonotype was seen once. The V and J genes are TRBV5-6 and TRBJ2-5, with D perhaps matching TRBD1 (6 bases). CDR1 and CDR2 (germline): SGHDT, YYEEEE. V lost 4 bases, J lost 5 bases, and 12 bases lay in between. The CDR3 length is 13 residues. The DNA for the CDR3 is TGTGCCAGCAGCACTCTAGGGGGTGAGACCCAGTACTTC. Its protein product is CASSTLGGETQYF.

Only a few counts were recorded for this clonotype. The chain joins TRBV4-3 to TRBJ2-3; D not certain. V lost 1 base, J lost 2 bases, and 10 bases lay in between. CDR3 length: 15 residues. Germline V gene sequence: CDR1 LGHNA, CDR2 YSLEER. CDR3 in DNA: TGCGCCAGCAGCCAAGGACAACCTCTCACAGATACGCAGTATTTT. Its protein is CASSQGQPLTDTQYF.

This clonotype was observed a handful of times. The V and J genes are TRBV18 and TRBJ1-1, with a possible D match to TRBD1 (6 bases). V was cut by 6 bases and J by 1 base, with 12 bases left in between. CDR3 size: 14 residues. Germline CDR1 reads KGHSH; CDR2 reads LQKENI. The CDR3 nucleotides read TGTGCCAGCTCCCAAGACAGGCAGAACACTGAAGCTTTCTTT. Protein sequence: CASSQDRQNTEAFF. Complete variable domain (other parts from reference TRBV18 and TRBJ1-1): NAGVMQNPRHLVRRRGQEARLRCSPMKGHSHVYWYRQLPEEGLKFMVYLQKENIIDESGMPKERFSAEFPKEGPSILRIQQVVRGDSAAYFCASSQDRQNTEAFFGQGTRLTVV.

This clonotype was seen more than once but under ten times. The chain carries TRBV29-1 and TRBJ2-1, with D perhaps TRBD1 (6 bases). The CDR3 covers 13 residues. Germline CDR1 is SQVTM and CDR2 is ANQGSEA. V was shortened by 4 bases and J by 8 bases, with 15 bases between the two germline ends. The CDR3 DNA follows: TGCAGCGTTGCGGACAGCCCATACGATGAGCAGTTCTTC. Its protein product is CSVADSPYDEQFF.

The J gene is TRBJ2-7, the V gene TRBV9; TRBD1 is a possible D gene (5 bases). The CDR3 spans 14 residues. CDR1 and CDR2 (germline): SGDLS, YYNGEE. V lost 2 bases, J lost 4 bases, and 13 bases lay in between. The CDR3 region is CASSVQGYPYEQYF. As DNA, the CDR3 is TGTGCCAGCAGCGTGCAGGGCTACCCATACGAGCAGTACTTC.

V is TRBV7-9 and J is TRBJ2-7, with D perhaps matching TRBD1 (6 bases). Germline CDR1 is SEHNR and CDR2 is FQNEAQ (reference sequence). The length of the CDR3 is 17 residues. V lost 5 bases to trimming and J lost 1 base, with 21 bases between them. The CDR3 here is CASSHPRGRQGSYEQYF. CDR3 coding DNA: TGTGCCAGCAGCCACCCCAGGGGAAGGCAGGGATCCTACGAGCAGTACTTC. Based on the CDR3 plus reference TRBV7-9 and TRBJ2-7, the full variable domain is DTGVSQNPRHKITKRGQNVTFRCDPISEHNRLYWYRQTLGQGPEFLTYFQNEAQLEKSRLLSDRFSAERPKGSFSTLEIQRTEQGDSAMYLCASSHPRGRQGSYEQYFGPGTRLTVT.

The chain combines TRBV7-9 with TRBJ2-7; D uncertain. CDR3 size: 15 residues. Trimming stripped 3 bases from V and 6 bases from J, with 18 bases between. The germline gives CDR1 SEHNR, CDR2 FQNEAQ (reference sequence). CDR3 bases: TGTGCCAGCAGCTTTGGGTCCCTGGGGTCCGTCGAGCAGTACTTC. Translating gives CASSFGSLGSVEQYF.

This clonotype was picked up a small number of times. V usage is TRBV9 and J usage is TRBJ2-1, with D perhaps matching TRBD1 or TRBD2 (5 bases each). The CDR3 extends over 17 amino acids. In germline, CDR1 is SGDLS, CDR2 YYNGEE. Trimming stripped 0 bases from V and 5 bases from J, with 18 bases between. This CDR3 is CASSVERGRHRDNEQFF. Here the CDR3 DNA reads TGTGCCAGCAGCGTAGAGAGGGGAAGGCATCGGGACAATGAGCAGTTCTTC. The complete variable domain, with remaining parts taken from reference TRBV9 and TRBJ2-1, reads DSGVTQTPKHLITATGQRVTLRCSPRSGDLSVYWYQQSLDQGLQFLIQYYNGEERAKGNILERFSAQQFPDLHSELNLSSLELGDSALYFCASSVERGRHRDNEQFFGPGTRLTVL.

This clonotype was picked up a small number of times. This chain links TRBV27 with TRBJ1-2, with D possibly matching TRBD1 (6 bases). The CDR3 sequence is 18 residues long. Germline V gene data show CDR1 as MNHEY and CDR2 as SMNVEV (reference sequence). Trimming took off 1 base at V and 0 bases at J, with 18 bases between the two ends. The CDR3 bases are TGTGCCAGCAGTTTATATTATCCGGGGACAAAGTCTAACTATGGCTACACCTTC. Encoded protein: CASSLYYPGTKSNYGYTF.

CDR3 residues: CASSLVGRAYEQYF. DNA of the CDR3: TGTGCCAGCAGCTTAGTCGGCCGCGCCTACGAGCAGTACTTC. The chain is built from TRBV7-6 and TRBJ2-7, with D uncertain. The CDR3 covers 14 residues. The germline V gene encodes CDR1 SGHVS and CDR2 FNYEAQ. Trimming pared 1 base from V and 2 bases from J, leaving 9 bases between.

V usage is TRBV4-2 and J usage is TRBJ2-5; D uncertain. Trimming left V 0 bases short and J 5 bases short, with 13 bases between. CDR3 size: 15 residues. From germline, CDR1 is LGHNA and CDR2 YNFKEQ. Here the CDR3 reads CASSQDMGQAETQYF. DNA for the CDR3: TGTGCCAGCAGCCAAGATATGGGCCAGGCGGAGACCCAGTACTTC.

This clonotype was observed a few times. The V and J genes are TRBV2 and TRBJ2-5; the D gene is possibly TRBD2 (6 bases). CDR1 is SNHLY and CDR2 is FYNNEI in the germline V gene. The CDR3 totals 13 residues. V was pared by 6 bases and J by 4 bases, with 12 bases between. The CDR3: CASRVSGLETQYF. DNA for the CDR3: TGTGCCAGCAGGGTTAGCGGCCTAGAGACCCAGTACTTC.